This T cell receptor (beta chain) originates from a study of PD-1 blockade in classical Hodgkin lymphoma. Time point defined: cycle 4 day 1 (C4D1), after 6 weeks of nivolumab. Each patient relapsed following autologous stem cell transplantation, and prior brentuximab vedotin exposure differed. Note on this clone: Its target is not known.

Measured with immunoSEQ multiplex PCR; TCRdb has only the in-frame clones, and not every one. Of under 60,000 clones in the sample, approximately 86% were seen once. The study's findings and limits: Newly diagnosed patients had baseline TCR diversity that was reportedly lower than that of healthy donors. Partial responders and progressors had significantly lower baseline TCR diversity.

The CDR3 covers 13 residues. Germline values: CDR1 MNHNS, CDR2 SASEGT. V was shortened by 7 bases and J by 5 bases, with 14 bases between the two germline ends. The V call is TRBV6-1, the J call TRBJ1-1; D is uncertain. The receptor comes from a human donor with classical Hodgkin lymphoma. The source was peripheral blood mononuclear cells (PBMCs), collected before the fourth cycle of nivolumab. In DNA, the CDR3 is TGTGCCAGCACCATAACCCAACAAACTGAAGCTTTCTTT. It is translated as CASTITQQTEAFF.